This TCR beta chain was recorded in a study of T cells in Graves' hyperthyroidism and ophthalmopathy. Template material for amplifying TCR beta CDR3 regions consisted of RNA transcripts. With the HTBI primer set, the TCR CDR3 went through a first round of RT-PCR. TCRdb itself ran the multiplex PCR reads through MiXCR, one entry per CDR3 protein. The sample consists of about 640,000 distinct CDR3 sequences, 45% of them appearing once. This CDR3 contains 17 residues. Germline V lookup: CDR1 PRHDT, CDR2 FYEKMQ (reference sequence). The junction had 15 bases not matched to a gene; V was cut back by 5 bases and J by 3 bases.

The V gene is TRBV13, the J gene TRBJ2-7; 8 bases line up with TRBD1. The sequencing sample was made of peripheral blood or thyroid tissue (not recorded which). The origin of this receptor is an adult man with Graves' disease, either hyperthyroidism or ophthalmopathy (not recorded which). In DNA form, the CDR3 reads TGTGCCAGCAGCGCTGGTTCCTGGGGGGACAGGAGCTACGAGCAGTACTTC. Its protein product is CASSAGSWGDRSYEQYF. Using reference TRBV13 and TRBJ2-7 for the parts outside the CDR3, the full variable domain is AAGVIQSPRHLIKEKRETATLKCYPIPRHDTVYWYQQGPGQDPQFLISFYEKMQSDKGSIPDRFSAQQFSDYHSELNMSSLELGDSALYFCASSAGSWGDRSYEQYFGPGTRLTVT.